This T cell receptor beta chain was profiled in a study of shared clonotypes between healthy human individuals (dated by TCRdb to the early 2020s). At the level of the whole study: A couple of women and a few men aged 18 to 49 years were included in the cohort. Libraries were prepared and TCR repertoires were sequenced by different laboratories using diverse techniques, in order to increase sequencing depth and limit assay-specific biases. Between about 0.9 and 9 billion PBMCs per donor were obtained by leukapheresis. Blood TCR repertoires of a handful of healthy adults were deeply sequenced to estimate repertoire size and the extent of clonotype sharing between individuals. For each donor, CD4 naive and CD4 memory were each given three plates, CD8 naive was given two plates, and CD8 memory was given one plate. The full study reports these points: Sampling was limited to blood, and TCR repertoires in tissue likely differ from TCR repertoires in blood. Because the study included only a small number of donors, the genetic and exposure-history diversity represented was limited. Higher generation probabilities were observed for clonotypes shared by all four sorted-subset donors than for non-shared clonotypes. Sharing across a handful of donors was observed for around 4.8% of naive CD4, about 4% of naive CD8, roughly 2.3% of memory CD4, and around 0.4% of memory CD8 clonotypes. Naive subsets generally had larger estimated clonotype richness than memory subsets. Rarefaction of sorted-subset datasets indicated incomplete sequencing despite the large sequencing depth. Based on pairwise subsampling, the degree of clonotype sharing among donors was expected to be affected by sequencing depth.

The germline ends are 9 bases apart after V is trimmed by 0 bases and J by 3 bases. According to the germline V gene, CDR1 reads SGDLS and CDR2 reads YYNGEE. The CDR3 contains 14 residues, cysteine and phenylalanine counted. Only the CDR3 DNA stays, 42 bases, in frame from base 1. Using the deep immunoSEQ assay, multiplex PCR amplified TCR CDR3 regions from genomic DNA. Genomic DNA extracted from each cell subset was distributed evenly over all wells of several immunoSEQ 96-well plates, and each plate served as one replicate. For sorted subsets, around 0.2 ug genomic DNA, equal to 25,000 to 35,000 T cell genomes, was loaded into each replicate PCR. Purified libraries were quantified with a Qubit 3.0 fluorometer, sized on a Bioanalyzer 2100, and re-quantified with the KAPA Library Quantification kit. A separate single-read 150-cycle Illumina NextSeq 550 flow cell was used to sequence each immunoSEQ 96-well plate. Under the source paper's analysis protocol: Because the immunoSEQ output included only junctional sequences and no quality scores, the filtering could not be the same as the filtering used for full-length reads. To assign V/J genes and CDR3, sequences were annotated against IMGT germline references using PyIR, a Python wrapper for IgBLAST v1.9. Reads with weak V/J assignments (E-value above 1e-6), missing CDR3, stop codons, out-of-frame junctions, or ambiguous translated residues were removed. V3J clonotypes were defined by identical inferred V gene, J gene, and CDR3 amino acid sequence. Percentage overlap between repertoires was calculated by dividing the number of shared unique clonotypes by the size of the smaller repertoire. Three approaches were used to assess repertoire richness: RTK rarefaction, the Chao1 estimator, and Recon v2.1 estimates of unobserved clonotypes. OLGA was used to compute generation probabilities for all TCRbeta clonotypes that the gDNA method yielded from a handful of donors. TCRdb carries this immuneACCESS record with in-frame sequences only. Its versions omit some clonotypes, under half of them owing to an unresolved V gene in the studies checked, with the rest unexplained. The V and J calls and the clone size are those of that table, but D and trimming were determined from the DNA. Within this sample are 2 million or so clones, with about 95% of them counted one time only. About 1.1% of the sample is in the top ten clones.

For the CD8 naive samples, CD45RO-negative cells were positively selected for CCR7, yielding a CD45RA+CCR7+ population from which TemRA cells were excluded. The donors were healthy, HIV-negative adults with no recently reported acute infections or vaccinations. All donors were Caucasian adults living in Nashville, Tennessee, USA. After blood collection by leukapheresis, PBMCs were isolated using Ficoll-Histopaque density gradient centrifugation and then cryopreserved in the vapor phase of liquid nitrogen. Purity and quantity of every magnetically sorted T cell population were checked by analytical flow cytometry. Genomic DNA was isolated from each sorted fraction and quantified by UV absorbance on a Nanodrop 2000c. Notes on this clone: It lacks a known antigen. The record has no base qualities; no much larger clone is one base away.

Material for sequencing was naive CD8+ T cells sorted from blood. The cell subset or site label of this sample denotes: CD45RA+CCR7+. The origin of this receptor is a man younger than 35 in good health. The V and J genes are TRBV9 and TRBJ2-5, and perhaps TRBD1 as D gene, on 6 matching bases. The CDR3 loop reads CASSVVGQEETQYF. The nucleotide sequence is TGTGCCAGCAGCGTAGTGGGACAAGAAGAGACCCAGTACTTC.